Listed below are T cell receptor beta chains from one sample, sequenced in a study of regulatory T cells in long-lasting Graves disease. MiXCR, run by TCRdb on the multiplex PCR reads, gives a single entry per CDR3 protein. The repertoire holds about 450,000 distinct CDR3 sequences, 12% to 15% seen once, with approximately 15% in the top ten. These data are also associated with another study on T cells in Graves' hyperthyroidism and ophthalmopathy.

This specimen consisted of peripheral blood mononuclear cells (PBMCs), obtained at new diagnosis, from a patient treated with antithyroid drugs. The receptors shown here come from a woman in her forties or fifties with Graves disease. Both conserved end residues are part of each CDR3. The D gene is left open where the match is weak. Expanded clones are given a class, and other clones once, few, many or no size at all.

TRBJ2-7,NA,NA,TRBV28,TGTGCCGGCAGTTTGACCCAGGGCTGGCTCGAGCAGTACTTC,CAGSLTQGWLEQYF
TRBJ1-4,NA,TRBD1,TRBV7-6,TGTGCCAGCAGCTTAGTGGGACAGGTGAATGAAAAACTGTTTTTT,CASSLVGQVNEKLFF
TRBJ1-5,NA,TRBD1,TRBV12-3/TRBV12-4,TGTGCCAGCAGGAATACAGGGGGCAATCAGCCCCAGCATTTT,CASRNTGGNQPQHF
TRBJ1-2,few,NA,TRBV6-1,TGTGCCAGCAGAACGAACCAGGGGTTGGGCTACACCTTC,CASRTNQGLGYTF
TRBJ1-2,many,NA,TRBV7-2,TGTGCCAGCAGCTTAGTGGGACATTACTATGGCTACACCTTC,CASSLVGHYYGYTF
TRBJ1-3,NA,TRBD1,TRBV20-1,TGCAGTGCTACAGGGGGATTGGGTGGAAACACCATATATTTT,CSATGGLGGNTIYF
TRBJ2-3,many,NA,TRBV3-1,TGTGCCAGCAGCCCGGGGTCGGATACGCAGTATTTT,CASSPGSDTQYF
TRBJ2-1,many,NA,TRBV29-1,TGCAGCGTTCAAATGGGGACGCAGGGGAACAATGAGCAGTTCTTC,CSVQMGTQGNNEQFF
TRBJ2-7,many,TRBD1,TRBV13,TGTGCCAGCAGCCCCTCCCCGACAGGGTTCGAGCAGTACTTC,CASSPSPTGFEQYF
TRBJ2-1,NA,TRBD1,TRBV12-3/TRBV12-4,TGTGCCAGCAGTCCGACAGGGGACGGGCAGTTCTTC,CASSPTGDGQFF
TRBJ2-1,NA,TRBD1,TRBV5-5,TGTGCCAGCAGCTTCCGGACAGGACTCAATGAGCAGTTCTTC,CASSFRTGLNEQFF
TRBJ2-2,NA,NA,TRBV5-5,TGTGCCAGCAGCTGGGGGACTTTATCCGGGGAGCTGTTTTTT,CASSWGTLSGELFF
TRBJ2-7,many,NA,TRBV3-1,TGTGCCAGCAGCCAAGAGGGTACCGAGCAGTACTTC,CASSQEGTEQYF
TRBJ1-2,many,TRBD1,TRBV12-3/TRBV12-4,TGTGCCAGCAGTCCTGGACAGGCCTATGGCTACACCTTC,CASSPGQAYGYTF
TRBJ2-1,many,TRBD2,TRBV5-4,TGTGCCAGCAGTTGGAAACTAGCGGGAGTCCATGAGCAGTTCTTC,CASSWKLAGVHEQFF
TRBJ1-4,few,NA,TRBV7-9,TGTGCCAGCAGCCTTTATGACGCTGCAACTAATGAAAAACTGTTTTTT,CASSLYDAATNEKLFF
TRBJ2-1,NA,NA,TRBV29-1,TGCAGCGTTGACCTCGGGCGCGAGGTCTACAATGAGCAGTTCTTC,CSVDLGREVYNEQFF
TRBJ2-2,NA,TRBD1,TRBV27,TGTGCCAGCAGTTGGCTCAATTGGACAGGGGGTACCGGGGAGCTGTTTTTT,CASSWLNWTGGTGELFF
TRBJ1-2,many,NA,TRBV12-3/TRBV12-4,TGTGCCAGCAGTTTAGGCGGTCCGGACTATGGCTACACCTTC,CASSLGGPDYGYTF
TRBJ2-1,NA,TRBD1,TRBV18,TGTGCCAGCTCACCAGGGACAGGGGCTCAATATGAGCAGTTCTTC,CASSPGTGAQYEQFF
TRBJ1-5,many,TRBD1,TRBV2,TGTGCCAGCAGCTACCAGGGGGATCAGCCCCAGCATTTT,CASSYQGDQPQHF
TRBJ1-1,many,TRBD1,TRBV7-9,TGTGCCAGCAGTAGTGGACAGGGGTTGAACACTGAAGCTTTCTTT,CASSSGQGLNTEAFF
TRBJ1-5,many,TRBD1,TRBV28,TGTGCCAGCAGTTCCCCGGGACAGGGCTTCAATCAGCCCCAGCATTTT,CASSSPGQGFNQPQHF
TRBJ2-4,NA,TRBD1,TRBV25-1,TGTGCCAGCACCCTACAGGGGCTTCAGTACTTC,CASTLQGLQYF
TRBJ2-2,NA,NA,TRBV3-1,TGTGCCAGCAGCCAGAGAGGGTCCCGCGGCGGGGAGCTGTTTTTT,CASSQRGSRGGELFF
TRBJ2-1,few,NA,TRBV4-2,TGTGCCAGCAGCCAAGATAGAGGGACCCAGCAGTTCTTC,CASSQDRGTQQFF
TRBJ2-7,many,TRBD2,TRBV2,TGTGCCAGCAGTGAACGGCTAGCGGGAACCTACGAGCAGTACTTC,CASSERLAGTYEQYF
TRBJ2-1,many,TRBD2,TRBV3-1,TGTGCCAGCAGCCACGGGACTAGCCAAAATGAGCAGTTCTTC,CASSHGTSQNEQFF
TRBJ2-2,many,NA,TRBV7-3,TGTGCCAGCAGCTATAGGGGAACCGGGGAGCTGTTTTTT,CASSYRGTGELFF
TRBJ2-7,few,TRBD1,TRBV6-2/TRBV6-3,TGTGCCAGCAGTACAGGACAGGGAATAAACTACGAGCAGTACTTC,CASSTGQGINYEQYF
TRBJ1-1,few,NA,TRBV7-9,TGTGCCAGCAGCTTAGGCCAGCGGGCTGAAGCTTTCTTT,CASSLGQRAEAFF
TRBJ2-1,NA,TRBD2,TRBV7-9,TGTGCCAGCAGCTTAGCCAGACTAGCAGTCTACAATGAGCAGTTCTTC,CASSLARLAVYNEQFF
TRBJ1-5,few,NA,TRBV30,TGTGCCTGGGGTGTAGGGACACCAATGGGCAATCAGCCCCAGCATTTT,CAWGVGTPMGNQPQHF
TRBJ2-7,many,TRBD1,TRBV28,TGTGCCAGCAGCCCAACGACAGGGGCCACGTATGAGCAGTACTTC,CASSPTTGATYEQYF
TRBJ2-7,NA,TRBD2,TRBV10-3,TGTGCCATCAGTGCCTCTAGCGGGAGGGAAGGGTCCTACGAGCAGTACTTC,CAISASSGREGSYEQYF
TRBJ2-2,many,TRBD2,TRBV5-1,TGCGCCAGCAGCTTCTCACTAGCGGGAGACGGGGAGCTGTTTTTT,CASSFSLAGDGELFF
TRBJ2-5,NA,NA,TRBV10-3,TGTGCCATCAGTGACCCCTACCGGGTAGAGACCCAGTACTTC,CAISDPYRVETQYF
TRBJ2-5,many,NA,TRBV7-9,TGTGCCAGCAGCTTAGGGCGGGACAGCTTATGGGAGACCCAGTACTTC,CASSLGRDSLWETQYF
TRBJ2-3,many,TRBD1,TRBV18,TGTGCCAGCTCACCAATGCAGGGGGCAGATACGCAGTATTTT,CASSPMQGADTQYF
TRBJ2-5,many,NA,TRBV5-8,TGTGCCAGCAGCTTGGGAGCTGGTATTGGGGAGACCCAGTACTTC,CASSLGAGIGETQYF
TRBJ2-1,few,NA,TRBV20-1,TGCAGTGCTAGAGATGATCCTTACAATGAGCAGTTCTTC,CSARDDPYNEQFF
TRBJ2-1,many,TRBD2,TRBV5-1,TGCGCCAGCAGCTCTCTAGCGGGAGACAATGAGCAGTTCTTC,CASSSLAGDNEQFF
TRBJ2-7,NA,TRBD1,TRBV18,TGTGCCAGCTCACAGCCGGGGCAGGGGGCAGGTGGCGAGCAGTACTTC,CASSQPGQGAGGEQYF
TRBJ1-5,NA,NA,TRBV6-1,TGTGCCAGCGGTGATCAGCCCCAGCATTTT,CASGDQPQHF
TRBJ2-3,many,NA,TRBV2,TGTGCCAGCAGCCCCATACTCGGCACAGATACGCAGTATTTT,CASSPILGTDTQYF
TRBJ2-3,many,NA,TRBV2,TGTGCCAGCAGTGCCATAGCGACAGATACGCAGTATTTT,CASSAIATDTQYF
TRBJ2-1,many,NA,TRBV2,TGTGCCAGCAGTGCGGTAAATTATGAGCAGTTCTTC,CASSAVNYEQFF
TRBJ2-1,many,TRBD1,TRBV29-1,TGCAGCGTGGGGACAGACAATGAGCAGTTCTTC,CSVGTDNEQFF
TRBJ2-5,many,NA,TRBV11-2,TGTGCCAGCAGCTTAGGAGGGGACGAGACCCAGTACTTC,CASSLGGDETQYF
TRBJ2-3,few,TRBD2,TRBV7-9,TGTGCCAGCAGCCCGGGGACTAGCGGGAGGGCCCGGGTCACAGATACGCAGTATTTT,CASSPGTSGRARVTDTQYF
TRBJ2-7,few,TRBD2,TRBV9,TGTGCCAGCAGCGGCGGGACTAGCGGGTACGAGCAGTACTTC,CASSGGTSGYEQYF
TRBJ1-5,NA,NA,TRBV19,TGTGCCAGTAGTATAAGGACCGACCGCAATCAGCCCCAGCATTTT,CASSIRTDRNQPQHF
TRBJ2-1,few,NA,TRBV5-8,TGTGCCAGCAGCTCAGCCAGGGTTGCGGATGAGCAGTTCTTC,CASSSARVADEQFF
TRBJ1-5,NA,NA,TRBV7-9,TGTGCCAGCAGGTACGAGGTGGATAGCAATCAGCCCCAGCATTTT,CASRYEVDSNQPQHF
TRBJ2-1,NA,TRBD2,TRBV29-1,TGCAGCGTTCAGGGCGGGAGGACTAGCGGGAGGGCCGATGTCTACAATGAGCAGTTCTTC,CSVQGGRTSGRADVYNEQFF